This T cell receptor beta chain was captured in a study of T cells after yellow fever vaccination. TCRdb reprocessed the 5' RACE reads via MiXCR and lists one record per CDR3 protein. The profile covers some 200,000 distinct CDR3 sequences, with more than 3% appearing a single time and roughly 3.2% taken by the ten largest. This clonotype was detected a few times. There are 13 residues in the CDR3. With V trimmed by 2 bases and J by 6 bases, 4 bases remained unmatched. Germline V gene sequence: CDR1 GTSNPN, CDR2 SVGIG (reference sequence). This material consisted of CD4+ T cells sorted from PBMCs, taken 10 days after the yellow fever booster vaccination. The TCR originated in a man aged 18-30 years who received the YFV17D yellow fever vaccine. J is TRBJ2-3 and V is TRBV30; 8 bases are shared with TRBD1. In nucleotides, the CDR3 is TGTGCCTGGAGTCCCCAGGGGGCCGATACGCAGTATTTT. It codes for CAWSPQGADTQYF.